A selection of T cell receptor beta chains follows, all from one sample in a study of cytomegalovirus exposure and HLA in healthy donors. Data came from immunoSEQ multiplex PCR; TCRdb stores just in-frame clones and leaves some out. The sample consists of roughly 150,000 clones, 75% to 80% of them appearing once. The sequencing sample was made of PBMCs. The receptors shown here come from a man between 25 and 39 years old in good health and CMV-seronegative. CDR3s include the opening cysteine and the closing phenylalanine or tryptophan. The D gene is left open where the match is weak. Clone size is shown for a subset of rows, as once, few, many or a class of expanded clone.

v_gene: TRBV9; j_gene: TRBJ1-3; abundance: few; len: 16; d_gene: TRBD1; CDR3nt: TGTGCCAGCAGCCCCCCCGGGACAGGCTCTGGAAACACCATATATTTT; CDR3aa: CASSPPGTGSGNTIYF
v_gene: TRBV2; j_gene: TRBJ2-7; abundance: .; len: 14; d_gene: TRBD1; CDR3nt: TGTGCCAGCAGGAACCGGGACAGGTCCTACGAGCAGTACTTC; CDR3aa: CASRNRDRSYEQYF
v_gene: TRBV9; j_gene: TRBJ2-7; abundance: .; len: 14; d_gene: .; CDR3nt: TGTGCCAGCAGCGTAGCGGCGGGAACCTACGAGCAGTACTTC; CDR3aa: CASSVAAGTYEQYF
v_gene: TRBV7-9; j_gene: TRBJ1-1; abundance: .; len: 14; d_gene: .; CDR3nt: TGTGCCAGCAGCCCGACAGGACTTTACACTGAAGCTTTCTTT; CDR3aa: CASSPTGLYTEAFF
v_gene: TRBV7-3; j_gene: TRBJ2-5; abundance: .; len: 13; d_gene: TRBD2; CDR3nt: TGTGCCAGCGGGCAGCGGGAGGGAGAGACCCAGTACTTC; CDR3aa: CASGQREGETQYF
v_gene: TRBV28; j_gene: TRBJ2-1; abundance: .; len: 15; d_gene: TRBD2; CDR3nt: TGTGCCAGCAGTTTGGCTAGCGGGAGAATGGATGAGCAGTTCTTC; CDR3aa: CASSLASGRMDEQFF
v_gene: TRBV30; j_gene: TRBJ2-7; abundance: .; len: 17; d_gene: TRBD2; CDR3nt: TGTGCCTGGAGTTTGGGCGGGGGTATGGCGTCTTCCTACGAGCAGTACTTC; CDR3aa: CAWSLGGGMASSYEQYF
v_gene: TRBV19; j_gene: TRBJ2-7; abundance: few; len: 16; d_gene: TRBD1; CDR3nt: TGTGCCAGTAGTATGGGCCCGGGACAGGGGACCTACGAGCAGTACTTC; CDR3aa: CASSMGPGQGTYEQYF
v_gene: TRBV6-1; j_gene: TRBJ2-7; abundance: .; len: 16; d_gene: TRBD1; CDR3nt: TGTGCCAGCAGTGAACCTCGGACAGGTCTCTCCTACGAGCAGTACTTC; CDR3aa: CASSEPRTGLSYEQYF
v_gene: TRBV6-5; j_gene: TRBJ1-3; abundance: .; len: 16; d_gene: TRBD1; CDR3nt: TGTGCCAGCAGTTCCCGGTACAGGGGGTCTGGAAACACCATATATTTT; CDR3aa: CASSSRYRGSGNTIYF
v_gene: TRBV7-2; j_gene: TRBJ2-5; abundance: once; len: 17; d_gene: TRBD2; CDR3nt: TGTGCCAGCAGCTCACCCAGCGGGACTAGCGGGGGTAAGACCCAGTACTTC; CDR3aa: CASSSPSGTSGGKTQYF
v_gene: TRBV4-2; j_gene: TRBJ1-1; abundance: once; len: 16; d_gene: .; CDR3nt: TGTGCCAGCAGCCAAGCGGGGGGGCGCCGCGTCACTGAAGCTTTCTTT; CDR3aa: CASSQAGGRRVTEAFF
v_gene: TRBV5-1; j_gene: TRBJ2-5; abundance: .; len: 15; d_gene: TRBD2; CDR3nt: TGCGCCAGCAGCTTGATACGGGAGGGCCTTGAGACCCAGTACTTC; CDR3aa: CASSLIREGLETQYF
v_gene: TRBV11-2; j_gene: TRBJ2-1; abundance: .; len: 16; d_gene: .; CDR3nt: TGTGCCAGCAGCTCCTGGCGGGGCAGTTCCTACAATGAGCAGTTCTTC; CDR3aa: CASSSWRGSSYNEQFF
v_gene: TRBV1; j_gene: TRBJ2-7; abundance: .; len: 13; d_gene: .; CDR3nt: TGCACCAGCAGCCAAGGGCTCATCGGGGAGCAGTACTTC; CDR3aa: CTSSQGLIGEQYF
v_gene: TRBV5-4; j_gene: TRBJ2-1; abundance: few; len: 13; d_gene: .; CDR3nt: TGTGCCAGCAGCCCCGACTCCCACAATGAGCAGTTCTTC; CDR3aa: CASSPDSHNEQFF
v_gene: TRBV20-1; j_gene: TRBJ2-1; abundance: .; len: 11; d_gene: .; CDR3nt: TGCAGTGCCATGACAAGCAATGAGCAGTTCTTC; CDR3aa: CSAMTSNEQFF
v_gene: TRBV2; j_gene: TRBJ2-3; abundance: .; len: 14; d_gene: TRBD2; CDR3nt: TGTGCCAGCAGGACGGGACTAGCCCCAGATACGCAGTATTTT; CDR3aa: CASRTGLAPDTQYF
v_gene: TRBV18; j_gene: TRBJ2-1; abundance: few; len: 16; d_gene: TRBD2; CDR3nt: TGTGCCAGCTCACCGCCGGGACTAGCGGGAGTCAATGAGCAGTTCTTC; CDR3aa: CASSPPGLAGVNEQFF
v_gene: TRBV2; j_gene: TRBJ2-7; abundance: few; len: 15; d_gene: TRBD1; CDR3nt: TGTGCCAGCAGTCGGACAGGGGGCGTGCCCTACGAGCAGTACTTC; CDR3aa: CASSRTGGVPYEQYF
v_gene: TRBV5-8; j_gene: TRBJ2-7; abundance: .; len: 15; d_gene: TRBD1; CDR3nt: TGTGCCAGCAACCGCGCCGGGACAGGTGACTACGAGCAGTACTTC; CDR3aa: CASNRAGTGDYEQYF
v_gene: TRBV27; j_gene: TRBJ1-2; abundance: .; len: 14; d_gene: TRBD1; CDR3nt: TGTGCCAGCAGTCTGGGACAGGGGGCTACTGGCTACACCTTC; CDR3aa: CASSLGQGATGYTF
v_gene: TRBV6-5; j_gene: TRBJ1-2; abundance: .; len: 16; d_gene: TRBD1; CDR3nt: TGTGCCAGCAGTTATCTACCTCGGACAGGGGGAAATGGCTACACCTTC; CDR3aa: CASSYLPRTGGNGYTF
v_gene: TRBV19; j_gene: TRBJ1-4; abundance: .; len: 14; d_gene: .; CDR3nt: TGTGCCAGTAATGGACACGCAACTAATGAAAAACTGTTTTTT; CDR3aa: CASNGHATNEKLFF
v_gene: TRBV9; j_gene: TRBJ2-1; abundance: few; len: 17; d_gene: TRBD2; CDR3nt: TGTGCCAGCAGCGTAGGCTCTAGCGGGTTTTACTACAATGAGCAGTTCTTC; CDR3aa: CASSVGSSGFYYNEQFF
v_gene: TRBV10-3; j_gene: TRBJ2-7; abundance: .; len: 14; d_gene: TRBD2; CDR3nt: TGTGCCATCAGACTAGCGGGACCCGTCGGGGAGCAGTACTTC; CDR3aa: CAIRLAGPVGEQYF